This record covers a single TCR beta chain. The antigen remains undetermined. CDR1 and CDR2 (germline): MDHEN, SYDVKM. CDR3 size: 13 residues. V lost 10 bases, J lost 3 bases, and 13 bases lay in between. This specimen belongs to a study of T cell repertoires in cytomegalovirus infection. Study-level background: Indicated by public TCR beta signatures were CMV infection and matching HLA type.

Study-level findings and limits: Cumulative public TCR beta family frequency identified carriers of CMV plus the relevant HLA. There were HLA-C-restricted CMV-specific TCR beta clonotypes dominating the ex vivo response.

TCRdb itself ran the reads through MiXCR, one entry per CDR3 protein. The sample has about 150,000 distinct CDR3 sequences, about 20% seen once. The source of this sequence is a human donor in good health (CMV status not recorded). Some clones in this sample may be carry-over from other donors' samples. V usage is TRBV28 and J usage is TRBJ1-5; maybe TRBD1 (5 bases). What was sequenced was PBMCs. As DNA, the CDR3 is TGTGCCACTACGGGGACGGCCAATCAGCCCCAGCATTTT. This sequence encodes CATTGTANQPQHF.